The T cell receptor (beta chain) under discussion was sequenced for a study of response to subunit inactivated influenza vaccine. TCRdb fed the RT-PCR reads into MiXCR, producing one record per CDR3 protein. The sample has roughly 700,000 distinct CDR3 sequences; roughly 14% are singletons. The specimen comprised PBMCs from blood, sampled 14 to 15 days before vaccination. This clonotype originated in a man between 50 and 59 years old who received an inactivated influenza vaccine.

CDR3 in DNA: TGTGCCAGCAGCTCGCTCCTAGCGGGAGGGCCTTTAGGTGAGCAGTTCTTC. Translation gives CASSSLLAGGPLGEQFF. V is TRBV11-2 and J is TRBJ2-1; 12 nucleotides match TRBD2. Germline-derived CDR1 and CDR2 are SGHAT and FQNNGV. V lost 4 bases and J lost 9; bases outside the gene matches: 13. This CDR3 has 17 amino acids.